The rows below give T cell receptor beta chains drawn from one sample of a study of T cell repertoires in ileal Crohn's disease. Assay used: immunoSEQ multiplex PCR; TCRdb lists only in-frame clones, some missing. The repertoire includes about 4,700 clones, around 87% of them detected once, and 5.4% sits in the top ten. The sample was ileal tissue. Receptors were obtained from an adult with Crohn's disease. The CDR3 runs from the conserved cysteine through the conserved F or W. Each record gives: J gene, clone size, D gene, V gene, CDR3 DNA, CDR3 protein. The D gene is left open where the match is weak. Rows may omit the clone size; those that give it use once, few, many or a size class.

J gene: TRBJ1-2; clone size: -; D gene: -; V gene: TRBV5-6; CDR3 DNA: TGTGCCAGCAGCAACCACAACAACTATGGCTACACCTTC; CDR3 protein: CASSNHNNYGYTF
J gene: TRBJ2-7; clone size: few; D gene: TRBD2; V gene: TRBV5-6; CDR3 DNA: TGTGCCAGCAGCTTGCAACTAGCGGGGGGGAGTACCTACGAGCAGTACTTC; CDR3 protein: CASSLQLAGGSTYEQYF
J gene: TRBJ2-7; clone size: -; D gene: TRBD1; V gene: TRBV6-5; CDR3 DNA: TGTGCCAGCAGTTATTCACCCCGGACAGGAAGGAACGAGCAGTACTTC; CDR3 protein: CASSYSPRTGRNEQYF
J gene: TRBJ2-5; clone size: -; D gene: TRBD1; V gene: TRBV5-5; CDR3 DNA: TGTGCCAGCAGCCCGGACAGGACAACCCAAGAGACCCAGTACTTC; CDR3 protein: CASSPDRTTQETQYF
J gene: TRBJ2-2; clone size: -; D gene: TRBD1; V gene: TRBV7-6; CDR3 DNA: TGTGCCAGCAGTTCCGGGACAGGGCGTAGTATCACCGGGGAGCTGTTTTTT; CDR3 protein: CASSSGTGRSITGELFF
J gene: TRBJ1-4; clone size: -; D gene: -; V gene: TRBV29-1; CDR3 DNA: TGCAGCGTTGCTGTACTGAATAATGAAAAACTGTTTTTT; CDR3 protein: CSVAVLNNEKLFF
J gene: TRBJ1-6; clone size: -; D gene: TRBD1; V gene: TRBV19; CDR3 DNA: TGTGCCAGTAGTATAGGCACAGGGGGTAATTCACCCCTCCACTTT; CDR3 protein: CASSIGTGGNSPLHF
J gene: TRBJ2-7; clone size: -; D gene: TRBD1; V gene: TRBV27; CDR3 DNA: TGTGCCAGCAGGCAGGGGGCCGAGGCTCTTGAGCAGTACTTC; CDR3 protein: CASRQGAEALEQYF
J gene: TRBJ2-3; clone size: -; D gene: TRBD1; V gene: TRBV30; CDR3 DNA: TGTGCCTGGAGTGGACAGGGGTCGCGCACAGATACGCAGTATTTT; CDR3 protein: CAWSGQGSRTDTQYF
J gene: TRBJ2-7; clone size: -; D gene: TRBD2; V gene: TRBV27; CDR3 DNA: TGTGCCAGCAGTTTCAGAGCGGGGGGCACCTACGAGCAGTACTTC; CDR3 protein: CASSFRAGGTYEQYF
J gene: TRBJ2-4; clone size: -; D gene: TRBD2; V gene: TRBV19; CDR3 DNA: TGTGCCAGCCAGATAGCGGGGCCCGTAGGCAAAAACATTCAGTACTTC; CDR3 protein: CASQIAGPVGKNIQYF
J gene: TRBJ2-5; clone size: -; D gene: -; V gene: TRBV6-5; CDR3 DNA: TGTGCCAGCAGTCCCACCCCAAGCGTCGAGACCCAGTACTTC; CDR3 protein: CASSPTPSVETQYF
J gene: TRBJ2-7; clone size: once; D gene: -; V gene: TRBV7-9; CDR3 DNA: TGTGCCAGCAGCTTGCTTTGGGCGGGGGAGCAGTACTTC; CDR3 protein: CASSLLWAGEQYF
J gene: TRBJ2-3; clone size: -; D gene: TRBD2; V gene: TRBV6-6; CDR3 DNA: TGTGCCACATTAGGGGCGGGACTAGCGTCAGATACGCAGTATTTT; CDR3 protein: CATLGAGLASDTQYF